This record looks at one TCR beta chain sequence and its context. For every subset, genomic DNA was evenly distributed across several immunoSEQ plates. Using immunoSEQ multiplex PCR, the repertoire was profiled, and TCRdb retains in-frame clones only, with some absent. Here the sample spans about 480,000 clones, 75% to 80% being singletons. This sample was included in a study of shared clonotypes between healthy human individuals. None of the donors, who were healthy HIV-negative adults, had recently had acute infections or vaccinations. Unsorted samples drew genomic DNA from 85 million to 90 million PBMCs. V was clipped by 3 bases and J by 4 bases, with 13 bases between them. This CDR3 is 14 amino acids long. Germline-derived CDR1 and CDR2 are WSHSY and SAAADI.

Sequences were obtained from PBMCs. V is TRBV10-2 and J is TRBJ2-7; the D is unclear. The sequence derives from a woman in her forties in good health. Some clones in this sample may be carry-over from other donors' samples. The CDR3 nucleotides read TGCGCCAGCAGTGAAGGGCTGGGCCAATACGAGCAGTACTTC. Protein sequence: CASSEGLGQYEQYF.